What follows are 21 T cell receptor beta chains derived from one specimen sequenced in a study of graft-versus-host responses after intestinal transplantation. For these receptors, no antigen is known. Some clones are missing from TCRdb's copy, which holds only in-frame ones; the method was immunoSEQ multiplex PCR. The table includes fewer than 95,000 clones, roughly 93% detected once. The sequenced sample was unstimulated CD8+ T cells sorted from spleen or lymph node cells, obtained before intestinal transplant. The receptors come from a human donor who received an intestinal transplant.

V is TRBV6-1 and J is TRBJ2-3, with TRBD1 matching 7 bases. CDR1 and CDR2 (germline): MNHNS, SASEGT. J gave up 7 bases and V 4 bases, and 8 bases lay outside the gene matches. This CDR3 region has 14 residues. The DNA for the CDR3 is TGTGCCAGCAGTGTGACAGGGCCCCCTAATACGCAGTATTTT. Encoded protein: CASSVTGPPNTQYF.

This rearrangement joins TRBV10-3 to TRBJ2-3; tentative D call: TRBD2 (5 bases). Deletions cut 6 bases from V and 6 bases from J, with 16 bases between. Looked up from germline, CDR1 is ENHRY and CDR2 is SYGVKD. CDR3 size: 14 residues. The CDR3 region is CAISEGRLVDTQYF. The CDR3 DNA sequence: TGTGCCATCAGCGAGGGCCGTCTGGTGGATACGCAGTATTTT.

This clone was seen more than once but under ten times. The chain links TRBV28 to TRBJ1-5; D is unresolved. The germline V and J ends were trimmed by 6 bases and 0 bases, with 9 bases remaining between them. Germline V gives CDR1 MDHEN, CDR2 SYDVKM. The CDR3 is made up of 14 amino acids. The CDR3 DNA is TGTGCCAGCAGACCAGGCTATAGCAATCAGCCCCAGCATTTT. Translation gives CASRPGYSNQPQHF.

The chain is built from TRBV9 and TRBJ1-5; a weak D match, TRBD1 (5 bases). V was cut by 3 bases and J by 0 bases, with 7 bases left in between. Germline V gene sequence: CDR1 SGDLS, CDR2 YYNGEE. The CDR3 runs 14 residues. The CDR3 nucleotides are TGTGCCAGCAGCGCTCAGGGTAGCAATCAGCCCCAGCATTTT. It specifies CASSAQGSNQPQHF.

The chain links TRBV19 to TRBJ1-1, with D unresolved. The ends were cut back, 3 bases at V and 1 base at J, with 3 bases in the middle. CDR3 length: 12 residues. CDR1 and CDR2 (germline): LNHDA, SQIVND (reference sequence). The CDR3 loop reads CASSMANTEAFF. Written as DNA, the CDR3 is TGTGCCAGTAGTATGGCGAACACTGAAGCTTTCTTT.

The CDR3 spells CASSLMAPEQYF. In DNA, the CDR3 is TGTGCCAGCAGCTTAATGGCTCCCGAGCAGTACTTC. The chain couples TRBV7-9 to TRBJ2-7; D unresolved. Germline CDR1 reads SEHNR; CDR2 reads FQNEAQ (reference sequence). The germline V and J ends were trimmed by 2 bases and 6 bases, with 8 bases remaining between them. This CDR3 has 12 residues.

A few counts support this clone. The CDR3 loop reads CAISEPAGTEAFF. Written as DNA, the CDR3 is TGTGCCATCAGTGAACCGGCCGGGACTGAAGCTTTCTTT. This chain uses TRBV10-3 with TRBJ1-1; D call uncertain. Trimming took off 3 bases at V and 5 bases at J, with 10 bases between the two ends. This CDR3 comprises 13 residues. The V gene's germline CDR1 is ENHRY and CDR2 SYGVKD.

The genes are TRBV11-1 and TRBJ2-7; TRBD1 aligns across 7 bases. This CDR3 contains 14 residues. Unmatched junction bases numbered 5, after V lost 1 base and J lost 5 bases. Germline CDR1 SGHAT, CDR2 FQDESV (reference sequence). The DNA of the CDR3 is TGTGCCAGCAGCTTAGGGACAGGAGGCAACGAGCAGTACTTC. Residues: CASSLGTGGNEQYF.

This clone was recorded only once. J is TRBJ2-5 and V is TRBV6-5; 8 bases agree with TRBD1. V trimming: 8 bases; J trimming: 2 bases; junction bases outside the gene matches: 7. This CDR3 comprises 14 residues. Germline CDR1 MNHEY, CDR2 SVGAGI. DNA of the CDR3: TGTGCCAGCTCTCCAACAGGGGGGCAAGAGACCCAGTACTTC. It encodes CASSPTGGQETQYF.

This sequence joins TRBV2 and TRBJ2-7, with 13 bases fitting TRBD2. CDR1 and CDR2 (germline): SNHLY, FYNNEI. CDR3 size: 17 residues. The V segment lost 11 bases and the J segment 5 bases; nucleotides outside the gene matches: 18. CDR3 sequence reads: CASGTSGVAIDGDEQYF. The CDR3 coding sequence is TGTGCCTCCGGGACTAGCGGGGTGGCGATAGACGGGGACGAGCAGTACTTC.

This chain connects TRBV4-1 to TRBJ1-5; 8 bases align to TRBD1. J lost 5 bases, V lost 4 bases, and 4 bases had no gene match. Per the germline V gene, CDR1 is MGHRA and CDR2 is YSYEKL. CDR3 length: 14 amino acids. Here the CDR3 reads CASSPDRDHQPQHF. The DNA of the CDR3 is TGCGCCAGCAGCCCGGACAGGGACCATCAGCCCCAGCATTTT.

The V call is TRBV19, the J call TRBJ1-1, with a weak D call TRBD1 (6 bases). Deletions cut 7 bases from V and 2 bases from J, with 8 bases between. This CDR3 has 12 residues. Germline V gene sequence: CDR1 LNHDA, CDR2 SQIVND (reference sequence). The DNA for the CDR3 is TGTGCCAGTAAGGACAGCAACACTGAAGCTTTCTTT. This gives the protein CASKDSNTEAFF.

The CDR3 is CAWSGTVRQAFF. The CDR3 DNA sequence: TGTGCCTGGAGTGGGACAGTTCGACAAGCTTTCTTT. This rearrangement joins TRBV30 to TRBJ1-1; D perhaps matches TRBD1 (6 bases). The germline CDR1 and CDR2 sequences are GTSNPN and SVGIG (reference sequence). V dropped 1 base and J dropped 9 bases, with 12 bases sitting between them. The CDR3 consists of 12 residues.

The chain links TRBV13 to TRBJ1-6; tentative D call: TRBD1 (5 bases). V lost 5 bases, J lost 4 bases, and 18 bases lay in between. The CDR3 runs 17 residues. The germline V gene has CDR1 PRHDT and CDR2 FYEKMQ (reference sequence). The CDR3 loop is CASSPGRRGTYNSPLHF. The CDR3 region has the DNA TGTGCCAGCAGCCCAGGGAGGAGGGGAACTTATAATTCACCCCTCCACTTT.

The chain combines TRBV5-6 with TRBJ1-1; 7 bases match TRBD1. Germline-derived CDR1 and CDR2 are SGHDT and YYEEEE. With 4 bases clipped from V and 0 bases from J, the junction kept 6 bases outside the gene matches. CDR3 size: 15 residues. The CDR3 coding sequence is TGTGCCAGCAGCCTCGGGGACAGCATGAACACTGAAGCTTTCTTT. Its protein is CASSLGDSMNTEAFF.

The chain carries TRBV11-2 and TRBJ1-1; D is unresolved. The germline gives CDR1 SGHAT, CDR2 FQNNGV. This CDR3 comprises 13 residues. Trimming shortened V by 5 bases and J by 7 bases, and 14 bases separated the two germline ends. The CDR3 nucleotides read TGTGCCAGCAGCCCCTCGGGCGGGCTTGAAGCTTTCTTT. It specifies CASSPSGGLEAFF.

The V and J genes are TRBV6-6 and TRBJ2-7, with D tentatively TRBD1 (5 bases). V was shortened by 5 bases and J by 0 bases, with 11 bases between the two germline ends. Looked up from germline, CDR1 is MNHNY and CDR2 is SVGAGI (reference sequence). CDR3 length equals 14 residues. CDR3 loop: CASSPDIGSYEQYF. CDR3 DNA: TGTGCCAGCAGTCCGGACATTGGCTCCTACGAGCAGTACTTC.

The genes are TRBV5-6 and TRBJ2-7; no definite D call. The V end was cut by 0 bases, the J end by 4 bases, with 8 bases between. The CDR3 loop spans 13 amino acids. CDR1 and CDR2 (germline): SGHDT, YYEEEE. This CDR3 reads CASSLVSDYEQYF. CDR3 sequence (DNA): TGTGCCAGCAGCTTGGTTAGTGATTACGAGCAGTACTTC.

V gene TRBV7-9 combines with J gene TRBJ2-7; weak D call: TRBD1 (6 bases). CDR1 is SEHNR and CDR2 is FQNEAQ in the germline V gene (reference sequence). Trimming removed 5 bases at V and 3 bases at J, with 17 bases between. This CDR3 has 15 residues. The chain's CDR3 is CASSERVDRIYEQYF. CDR3 nucleotides: TGTGCCAGCAGCGAACGAGTCGACAGGATCTACGAGCAGTACTTC.

The chain links TRBV7-9 to TRBJ1-4; tentative D call: TRBD1 (5 bases). Germline V gene lookup returns CDR1 SEHNR and CDR2 FQNEAQ (reference sequence). The CDR3 has 16 amino acids. V lost 5 bases and J 8 bases, leaving 21 bases between the germline ends. The CDR3: CASSTTDLGGEEKLFF. CDR3 nucleotides: TGTGCCAGCAGCACAACGGACCTGGGAGGGGAGGAAAAACTGTTTTTT.

V usage is TRBV5-5 and J usage is TRBJ2-7, with 8 bases matching TRBD2. The CDR3 is 15 amino acids. Germline CDR1 is SGHKS and CDR2 is YYEKEE (reference sequence). Trimming removed 4 bases from V and 3 bases from J; junction bases left unmatched: 9. The CDR3: CASSLTTSAYYEQYF. CDR3 coding DNA: TGTGCCAGCAGCCTTACGACTAGCGCTTACTACGAGCAGTACTTC.